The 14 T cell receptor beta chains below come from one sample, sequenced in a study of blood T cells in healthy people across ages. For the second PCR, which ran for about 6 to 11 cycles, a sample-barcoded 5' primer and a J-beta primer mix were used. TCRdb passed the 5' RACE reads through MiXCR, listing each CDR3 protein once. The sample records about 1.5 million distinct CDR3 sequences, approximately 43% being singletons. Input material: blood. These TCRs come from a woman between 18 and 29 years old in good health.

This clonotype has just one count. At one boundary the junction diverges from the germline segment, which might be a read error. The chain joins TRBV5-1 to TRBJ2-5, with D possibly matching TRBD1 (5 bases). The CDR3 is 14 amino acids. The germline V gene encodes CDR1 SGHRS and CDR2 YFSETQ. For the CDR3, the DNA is TGCGCCGGCAGCTTGGTAGGACATTGGGAGACCCAGTACTTC. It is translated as CAGSLVGHWETQYF.

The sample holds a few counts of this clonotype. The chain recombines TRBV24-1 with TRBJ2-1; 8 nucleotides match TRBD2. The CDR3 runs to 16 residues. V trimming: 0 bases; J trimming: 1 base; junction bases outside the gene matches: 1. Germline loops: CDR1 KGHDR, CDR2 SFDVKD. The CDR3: CATSDLSGGSYNEQFF. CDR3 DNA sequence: TGTGCCACCAGTGATTTGAGCGGGGGATCCTACAATGAGCAGTTCTTC.

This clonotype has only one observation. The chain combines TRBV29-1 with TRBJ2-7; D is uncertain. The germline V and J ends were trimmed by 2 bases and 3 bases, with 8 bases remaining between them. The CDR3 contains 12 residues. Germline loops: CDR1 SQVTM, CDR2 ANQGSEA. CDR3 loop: CSVEQDYYEQYF. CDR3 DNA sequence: TGCAGCGTTGAACAGGATTACTACGAGCAGTACTTC.

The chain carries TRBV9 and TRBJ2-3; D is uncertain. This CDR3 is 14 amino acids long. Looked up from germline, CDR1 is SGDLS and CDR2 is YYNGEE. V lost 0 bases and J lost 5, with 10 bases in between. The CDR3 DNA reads TGTGCCAGCAGCGTAGGTTGGGGAAAAGATACGCAGTATTTT. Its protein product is CASSVGWGKDTQYF.

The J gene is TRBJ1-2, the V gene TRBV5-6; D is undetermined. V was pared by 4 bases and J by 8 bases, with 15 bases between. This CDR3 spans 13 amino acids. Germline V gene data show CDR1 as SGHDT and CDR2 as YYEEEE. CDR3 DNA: TGTGCCAGCAGCCCGGACCACACCGGCGGCTACACCTTC. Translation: CASSPDHTGGYTF.

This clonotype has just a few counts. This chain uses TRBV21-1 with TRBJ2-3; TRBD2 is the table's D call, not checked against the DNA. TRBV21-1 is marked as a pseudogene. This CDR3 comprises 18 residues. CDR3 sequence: CASSKDGASGLSTDTQYF. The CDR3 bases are TGTGCCAGCAGCAAAGATGGGGCTAGCGGGCTTAGCACAGATACGCAGTATTTT.

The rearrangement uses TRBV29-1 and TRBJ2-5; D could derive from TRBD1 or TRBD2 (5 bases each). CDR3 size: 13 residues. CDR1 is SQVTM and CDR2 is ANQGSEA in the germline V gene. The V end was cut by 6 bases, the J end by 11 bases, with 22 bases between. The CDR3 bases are TGCAGCGTCCTGGGCAGGGCGGAGGATCCGCAGTACTTC. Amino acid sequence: CSVLGRAEDPQYF. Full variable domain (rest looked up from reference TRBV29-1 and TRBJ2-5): SAVISQKPSRDICQRGTSLTIQCQVDSQVTMMFWYRQQPGQSLTLIATANQGSEATYESGFVIDKFPISRPNLTFSTLTVSNMSPEDSSIYLCSVLGRAEDPQYFGPGTRLLVL.

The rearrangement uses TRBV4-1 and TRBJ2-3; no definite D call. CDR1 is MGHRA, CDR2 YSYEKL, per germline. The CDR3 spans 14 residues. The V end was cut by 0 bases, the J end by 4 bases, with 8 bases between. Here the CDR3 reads CASSQDKSADTQYF. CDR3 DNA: TGCGCCAGCAGCCAAGACAAGTCGGCAGATACGCAGTATTTT.

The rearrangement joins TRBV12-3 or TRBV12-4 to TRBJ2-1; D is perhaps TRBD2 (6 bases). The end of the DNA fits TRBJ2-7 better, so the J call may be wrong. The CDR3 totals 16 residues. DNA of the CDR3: TGTGCCAGCAGCTCGGGGGACCGTAGCTCCTACAATGAGCAGTACTTC. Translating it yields CASSSGDRSSYNEQYF.

The CDR3 nucleotides read TGCGCCAGCAGCCGAAATTTGGGCACTGAAGCTTTCTTT. It is translated as CASSRNLGTEAFF. V usage is TRBV4-3 and J usage is TRBJ1-1; the D is unclear. Trimming cost V 4 bases and J 4 bases, with 10 bases left between them. CDR1 LGHNA and CDR2 YSLEER come from the germline V gene. This CDR3 has 13 amino acids.

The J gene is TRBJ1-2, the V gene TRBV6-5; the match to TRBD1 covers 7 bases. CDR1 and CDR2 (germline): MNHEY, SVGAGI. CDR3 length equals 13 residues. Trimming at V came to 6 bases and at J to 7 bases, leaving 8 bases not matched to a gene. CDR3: CASRYRGVGGYTF. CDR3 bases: TGTGCCAGCAGATACAGGGGAGTTGGTGGCTACACCTTC.

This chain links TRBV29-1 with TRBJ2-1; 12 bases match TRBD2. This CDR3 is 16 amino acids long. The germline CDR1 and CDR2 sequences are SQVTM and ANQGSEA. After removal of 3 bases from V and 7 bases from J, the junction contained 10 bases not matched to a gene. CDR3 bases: TGCAGCGTTGATGGGCTAGCGGGAGGGCCCTGGAATGAGCAGTTCTTC. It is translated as CSVDGLAGGPWNEQFF.

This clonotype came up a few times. This chain's CDR3 is CASSRYDTDTQYF. CDR3 in DNA: TGTGCCAGCAGCCGATACGACACAGATACGCAGTATTTT. V usage is TRBV7-9 and J usage is TRBJ2-3; D is uncertain. The length of the CDR3 is 13 residues. Per the germline V gene, CDR1 is SEHNR and CDR2 is FQNEAQ (reference sequence). Trimming removed 5 bases at V and 2 bases at J, with 8 bases between.

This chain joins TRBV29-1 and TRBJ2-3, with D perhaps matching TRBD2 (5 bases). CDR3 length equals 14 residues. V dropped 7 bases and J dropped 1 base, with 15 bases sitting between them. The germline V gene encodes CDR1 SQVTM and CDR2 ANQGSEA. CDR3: CSAVGRVRTDTQYF. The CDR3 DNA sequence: TGCAGCGCCGTTGGGCGGGTACGCACAGATACGCAGTATTTT.